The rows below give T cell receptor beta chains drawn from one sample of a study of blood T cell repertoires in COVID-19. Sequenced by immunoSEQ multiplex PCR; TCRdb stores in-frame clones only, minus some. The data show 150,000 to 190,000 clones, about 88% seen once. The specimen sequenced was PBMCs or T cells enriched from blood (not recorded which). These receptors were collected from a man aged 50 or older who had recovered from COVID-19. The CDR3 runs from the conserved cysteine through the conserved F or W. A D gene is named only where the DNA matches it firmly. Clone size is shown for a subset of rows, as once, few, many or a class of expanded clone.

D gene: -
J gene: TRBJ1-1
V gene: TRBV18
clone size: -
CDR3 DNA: TGTGCCAGCTCACCACAAGCCGGGGGGCTGATGAACACTGAAGCTTTCTTT
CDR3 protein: CASSPQAGGLMNTEAFF

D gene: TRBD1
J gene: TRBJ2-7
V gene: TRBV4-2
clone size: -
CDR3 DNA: TGTGCCAGCAGCCGATCTGGGACAGTGGACTCCTACGAGCAGTACTTC
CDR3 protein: CASSRSGTVDSYEQYF

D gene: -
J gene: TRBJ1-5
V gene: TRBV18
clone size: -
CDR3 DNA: TGTGCCAGCTCACCCCAACGGGGCAATCAGCCCCAGCATTTT
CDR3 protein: CASSPQRGNQPQHF

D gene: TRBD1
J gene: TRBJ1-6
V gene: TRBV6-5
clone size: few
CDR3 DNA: TGTGCCAGCAGTTACTTGGACAGGGTGAATTCACCCCTCCACTTT
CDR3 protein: CASSYLDRVNSPLHF

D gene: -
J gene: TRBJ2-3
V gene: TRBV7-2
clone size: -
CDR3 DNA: TGTGCCAGCAGCACGGACAACACAGATACGCAGTATTTT
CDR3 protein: CASSTDNTDTQYF

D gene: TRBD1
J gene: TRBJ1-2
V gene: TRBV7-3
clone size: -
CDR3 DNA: TGTGCCAGCAGCCCCGGGACAGGGTCTGGCTACACCTTC
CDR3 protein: CASSPGTGSGYTF

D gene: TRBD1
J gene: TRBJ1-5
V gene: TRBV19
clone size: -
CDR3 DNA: TGTGCCAGTAGTAGGACAGGGATTCAGCCCCAGCATTTT
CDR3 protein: CASSRTGIQPQHF

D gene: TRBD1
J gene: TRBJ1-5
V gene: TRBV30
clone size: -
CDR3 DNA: TGTGCCTGGAGTCGGACAGGGGGCAATCAGCCCCAGCATTTT
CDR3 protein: CAWSRTGGNQPQHF

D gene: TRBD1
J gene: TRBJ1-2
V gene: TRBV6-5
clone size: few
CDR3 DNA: TGTGCCAGCAGTTCTCCAGGGGGGAACTATGGCTACACCTTC
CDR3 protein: CASSSPGGNYGYTF

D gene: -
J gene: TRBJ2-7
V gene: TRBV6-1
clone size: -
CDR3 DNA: TGTGCCAGCAGTGAATGGCGGGGCGAGCAGTACTTC
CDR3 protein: CASSEWRGEQYF

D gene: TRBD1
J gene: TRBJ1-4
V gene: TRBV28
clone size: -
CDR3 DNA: TGTGCCAGCAGTCCCGGGACAGGGATGGGAAAACTGTTTTTT
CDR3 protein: CASSPGTGMGKLFF

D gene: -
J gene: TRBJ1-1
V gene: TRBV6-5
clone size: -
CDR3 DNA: TGTGCCAGCAGCTATCGGGACAAGGGGAGTGAAGCTTTCTTT
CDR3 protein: CASSYRDKGSEAFF

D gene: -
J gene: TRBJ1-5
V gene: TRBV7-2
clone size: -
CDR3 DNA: TGTGCCAGCAGCTTAGTCGGGAGAAGCAATCAGCCCCAGCATTTT
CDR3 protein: CASSLVGRSNQPQHF

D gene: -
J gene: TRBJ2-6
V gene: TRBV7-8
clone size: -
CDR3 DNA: TGTGCCAGCAGCTTAGGGGGCGCGGTCGTACGCTCTGGGGCCAACGTCCTGACTTTC
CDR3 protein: CASSLGGAVVRSGANVLTF

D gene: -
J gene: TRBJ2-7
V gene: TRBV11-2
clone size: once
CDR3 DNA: TGTGCCAGCAGCGCCGGGGGGGACAGTGCGCAGTACTTC
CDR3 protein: CASSAGGDSAQYF

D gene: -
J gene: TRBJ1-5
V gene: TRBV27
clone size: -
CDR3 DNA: TGTGCCAGCAGTCCTACGGGATCGGGCGCTAGCAATCAGCCCCAGCATTTT
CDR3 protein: CASSPTGSGASNQPQHF

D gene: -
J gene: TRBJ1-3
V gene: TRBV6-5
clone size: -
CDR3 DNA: TGTGCCAGCAGCCCCTCGACAACCTCTGGAAACACCATATATTTT
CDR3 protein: CASSPSTTSGNTIYF

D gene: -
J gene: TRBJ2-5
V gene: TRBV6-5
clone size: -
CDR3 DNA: TGTGCCAGCAGTTACCCTCGCGGCGAGACCCAGTACTTC
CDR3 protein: CASSYPRGETQYF

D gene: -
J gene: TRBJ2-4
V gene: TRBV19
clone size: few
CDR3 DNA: TGTGCCGCACAGTTGGAGGGCCTACTAGCCAAAAACATTCAGTACTTC
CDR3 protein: CAAQLEGLLAKNIQYF

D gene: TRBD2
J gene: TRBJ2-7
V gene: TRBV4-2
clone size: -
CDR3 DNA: TGTGCCAGCAGCCACTCTATAGCGGGGGGTTCCTACGAGCAGTACTTC
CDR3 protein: CASSHSIAGGSYEQYF

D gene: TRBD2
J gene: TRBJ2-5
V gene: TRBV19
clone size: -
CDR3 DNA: TGTGCCAGTAGTGCGGGACTAGCGGGGGGGCCGTACCAAGAGACCCAGTACTTC
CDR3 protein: CASSAGLAGGPYQETQYF

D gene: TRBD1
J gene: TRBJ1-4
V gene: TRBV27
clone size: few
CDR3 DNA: TGTGCCAGCAGTTTATCACGCAGGGGGCCTGAAAAACTGTTTTTT
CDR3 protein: CASSLSRRGPEKLFF

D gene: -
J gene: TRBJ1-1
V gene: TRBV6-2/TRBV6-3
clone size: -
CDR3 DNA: TGTGCCAGCAGTTATAGGGGGTCTGAAGCTTTCTTT
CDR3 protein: CASSYRGSEAFF

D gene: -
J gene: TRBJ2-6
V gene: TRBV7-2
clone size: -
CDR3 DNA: TGTGCCAGCAGCTTAGATCGGGCGGGCTCCTCTGGGGCCAACGTCCTGACTTTC
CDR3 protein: CASSLDRAGSSGANVLTF

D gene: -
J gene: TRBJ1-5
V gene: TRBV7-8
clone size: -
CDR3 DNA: TGTGCCAGCAGCTTAAACAGGGGCAATCAGCCCCAGCATTTT
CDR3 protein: CASSLNRGNQPQHF

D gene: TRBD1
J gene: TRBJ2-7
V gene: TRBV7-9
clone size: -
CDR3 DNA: TGTGCCAGCAGCACCCGACAGGGTGAGCAGTACTTC
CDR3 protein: CASSTRQGEQYF

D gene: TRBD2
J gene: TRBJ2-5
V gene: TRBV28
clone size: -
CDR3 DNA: TGTGCCAGCAGTTCGCGACTAGCGGGGGGGCCCAGTGAGACCCAGTACTTC
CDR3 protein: CASSSRLAGGPSETQYF

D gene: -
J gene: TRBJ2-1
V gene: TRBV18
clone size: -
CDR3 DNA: TGTGCCAGCTCACCACTATCAGCGACCTCCTACAATGAGCAGTTCTTC
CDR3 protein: CASSPLSATSYNEQFF

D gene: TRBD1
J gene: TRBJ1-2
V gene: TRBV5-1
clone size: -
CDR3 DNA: TGCGCCAGCAGCAGGGGACAGGGGGTTGAGGACTATGGCTACACCTTC
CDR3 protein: CASSRGQGVEDYGYTF

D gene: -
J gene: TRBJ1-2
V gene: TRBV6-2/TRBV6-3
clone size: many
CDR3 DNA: TGTGCCAGCAGTTACGGCAGCTATGGCTACACCTTC
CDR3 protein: CASSYGSYGYTF

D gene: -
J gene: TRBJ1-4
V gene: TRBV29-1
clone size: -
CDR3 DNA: TGCAGCGCCCGCCGACCGGGATCTAATGAAAAACTGTTTTTT
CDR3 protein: CSARRPGSNEKLFF

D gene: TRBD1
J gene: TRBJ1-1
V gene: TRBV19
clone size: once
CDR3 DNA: TGTGCCAGTAGCTGGACAGGGGGTTTAGGGACTGAAGCTTTCTTT
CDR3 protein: CASSWTGGLGTEAFF

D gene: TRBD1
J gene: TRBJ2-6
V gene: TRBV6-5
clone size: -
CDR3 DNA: TGTGCCAGCAGGACAGGGTCTGGGGCCAACGTCCTGACTTTC
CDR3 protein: CASRTGSGANVLTF

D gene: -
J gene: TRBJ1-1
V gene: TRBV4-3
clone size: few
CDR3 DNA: TGCGCCCAGGAGAACACTGAAGCTTTCTTT
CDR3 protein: CAQENTEAFF

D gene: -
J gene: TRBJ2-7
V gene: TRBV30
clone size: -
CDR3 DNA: TGTGCCTGGAGTCGAGGCAGGGACTCCGAGCAGTACTTC
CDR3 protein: CAWSRGRDSEQYF

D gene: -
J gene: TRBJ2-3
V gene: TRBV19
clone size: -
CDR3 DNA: TGTGCCAGTACCAGGGGTGCGGGGGCAGATACGCAGTATTTT
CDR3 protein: CASTRGAGADTQYF

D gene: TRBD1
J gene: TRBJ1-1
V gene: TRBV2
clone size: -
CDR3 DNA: TGTGCCAGCAGTGAATATAAGGACAGGGGAGGTCGTGCAGCTTTCTTT
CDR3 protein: CASSEYKDRGGRAAFF

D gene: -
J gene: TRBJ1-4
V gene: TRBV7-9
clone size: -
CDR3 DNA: TGTGCCAGCAGCTTAGAGAGGGTCGGAAAACTGTTTTTT
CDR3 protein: CASSLERVGKLFF

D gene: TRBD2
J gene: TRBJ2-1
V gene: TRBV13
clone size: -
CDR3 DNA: TGTGCCAGCAGCGTCGGGGGGGCATGGAATGAGCAGTTCTTC
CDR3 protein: CASSVGGAWNEQFF

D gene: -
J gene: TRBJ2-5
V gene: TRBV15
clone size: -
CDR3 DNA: TGTGCCACCAGCAGAGGGGGGGTCCAAGAGACCCAGTACTTC
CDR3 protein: CATSRGGVQETQYF